The following is a TCR beta chain sequence with its context. Its antigen is still unknown. Base qualities are not at hand, and no much larger clone is one base apart. The sample is drawn from a study of blood T cell repertoires in COVID-19 (dated by TCRdb to 2019 to 2021). About the full investigation: Samples from collaborators originated in the United States, Italy and Spain and spanned both the acute and convalescent phases of COVID-19. The repertoires were released in a freely available public database meant as a resource for research on the immune response to SARS-CoV-2. The dataset comprised deeply sampled blood TCRbeta repertoires from subjects exposed to, actively infected with, or recovered from COVID-19. The samples were drawn from two sources: the first 160 participants of the ongoing ImmuneRACE study, and 1,000 to 1,500 subjects contributed by 6 global collaborators. HLA class I and class II types, where available, came from metadata supplied by the sample provider rather than from assay-based typing. Nearly every sample came with metadata listing a de-identified subject ID, COVID-19 status, age in years and sex. The prospective study material was composed of cDNA or gDNA derived from T cells, B-cell-depleted T cells, or PBMCs.

The CDR3 runs 14 amino acids, cysteine and phenylalanine included. The sequence is cut down to CDR3 DNA, 42 bases in frame from base 1. CDR1 and CDR2 are read off the germline V gene as SGDLS and YYNGEE. V lost 4 bases and J lost 8 bases, and the count of bases not matched to a germline gene is 2. The immunoSEQ Assay, a bias-controlled multiplex PCR, was used to amplify TCRbeta CDR3 regions from genomic DNA. The original pipeline was this. The number of nucleated cells in each sample was estimated from the amplification of reference gene primers within the assay. To quantify the absolute abundance of each unique TCRbeta CDR3 rearrangement, sequence reads were collapsed and filtered. For each sample, productive Simpson clonality was calculated as the square root of Simpson's diversity index across productive rearrangements. TCRdb re-hosts the immuneACCESS table, in-frame sequences only. Its copies lack some clones; in the studies checked, an unresolved V gene accounts for under half of them, and the cause for the rest is not known. V, J and clone size derive from that table, while D and trimming were established from the DNA sequence. The sample has about 210,000 clones on record, around 80% of them singletons. The ten largest make up around 7.7% of the sample.

Each collaborating institution followed its own protocols to collect whole blood in K2EDTA tubes. Collaborator samples were shipped for TCRbeta analysis as frozen whole blood, isolated PBMCs, or DNA extracted from either sample type. Results and caveats for the whole study, not just this receptor: The quantity of clinical and demographic metadata differed by source and by participant and was supplied without curation.

The TCR comes from a woman in her seventies with acute or convalescent COVID-19. The chain is encoded by TRBV9 joined to TRBJ2-1, and TRBD2 aligns with 14 junction nucleotides. Sequencing input: peripheral blood. In nucleotides, the sequence is TGTGCCAGCAGCCCGGGACTAGCGGGGGATGAGCAGTTCTTC. It encodes CASSPGLAGDEQFF.